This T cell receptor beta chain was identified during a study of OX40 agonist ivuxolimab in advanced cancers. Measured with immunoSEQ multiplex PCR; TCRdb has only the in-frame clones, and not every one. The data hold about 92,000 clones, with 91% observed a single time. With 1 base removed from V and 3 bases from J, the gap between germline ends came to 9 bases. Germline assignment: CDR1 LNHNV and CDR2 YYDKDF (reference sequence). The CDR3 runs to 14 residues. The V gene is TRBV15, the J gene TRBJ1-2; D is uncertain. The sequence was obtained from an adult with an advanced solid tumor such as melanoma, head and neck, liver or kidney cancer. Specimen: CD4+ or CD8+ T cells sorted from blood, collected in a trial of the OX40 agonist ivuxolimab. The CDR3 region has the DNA TGTGCCACCAGCAGAGCTAACCGATACTATGGCTACACCTTC. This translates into CATSRANRYYGYTF.